One sample yielded the 4 T cell receptor beta chains listed below, sequenced in a study of T-cell memory formation after mild COVID-19 (dated by TCRdb to about 2021). Library creation used 5' RACE. The data were produced on an Illumina NovaSeq 6000. Starting from the raw public reads, TCRdb applied fastp trimming at Q25, assembled clones with MiXCR and retained in-frame beta chains. A single entry per CDR3 protein holds the most common genes and DNA from its merged rows. In all, the sample holds about 110,000 distinct CDR3 sequences, and 15% to 20% of those were seen once. Roughly 5.5% of the sample is in the top ten clones. The sequenced sample consisted of PBMCs or a T cell subset sorted from them (not recorded which). All receptors derive from a man younger than 35 who had mild COVID-19 (a few samples of this study predate the infection). The sample titles of this study are shuffled in the database, so cell type and time point are left out; the donor was told from shared clones.

The rearrangement uses TRBV7-9 and TRBJ2-5; 12 nucleotides align to TRBD2. Trimming cost V 4 bases and J 4 bases; bases outside gene matches: 10. The CDR3 contains 17 residues. The germline gives CDR1 SEHNR, CDR2 FQNEAQ (reference sequence). The CDR3 sequence is CASSWSGGLAGRETQYF. The CDR3 DNA follows: TGTGCCAGCAGCTGGTCGGGTGGACTAGCGGGAAGAGAGACCCAGTACTTC.

This clonotype occurred a few times. The chain carries TRBV18 and TRBJ1-4; D unresolved. The CDR3 is 14 residues long. Germline lookup yields CDR1 KGHSH and CDR2 LQKENI. V lost 2 bases to trimming and J lost 0 bases, with 4 bases between them. CDR3 in DNA: TGTGCCAGCTCACCAGTTGCAACTAATGAAAAACTGTTTTTT. Its translation: CASSPVATNEKLFF.

The sample holds a few counts of this clonotype. The chain combines TRBV5-1 with TRBJ2-5; D is possibly TRBD1 or TRBD2 (5 bases each). V was shortened by 0 bases and J by 9 bases, with 12 bases between the two germline ends. CDR1 SGHRS and CDR2 YFSETQ come from the germline V gene. The CDR3 has 13 amino acids. CDR3 residues: CASSLDSPGPQYF. In nucleotides, the CDR3 is TGCGCCAGCAGCTTGGACTCACCGGGGCCCCAGTACTTC.

This clonotype occurred a few times. The chain uses TRBV3-1 and TRBJ2-2, with D possibly TRBD1 on 6 matching bases. Trimming cost V 3 bases and J 5 bases, with 13 bases left between them. Per germline, CDR1 LGHDT and CDR2 YNNKEL (reference sequence). CDR3 length: 15 residues. The CDR3 region has the DNA TGTGCCAGCAGCCATAACAGGGTTCGGACCGGGGAGCTGTTTTTT. Residues: CASSHNRVRTGELFF.